The 32 T cell receptor beta chains presented below share a single source sample, sequenced in a study of blood T cell repertoires in COVID-19. TCRdb's copy holds only in-frame clones and misses some; the assay was immunoSEQ multiplex PCR. Counted here are approximately 170,000 clones, about four fifths occurring once; the ten biggest clones make up about 10%. Material for sequencing was peripheral blood. These TCRs come from a man in his sixties with active or convalescent COVID-19.

J is TRBJ1-2 and V is TRBV9; D is ambiguous. Germline values: CDR1 SGDLS, CDR2 YYNGEE. The V end was cut by 3 bases, the J end by 4 bases, with 10 bases between. The CDR3 totals 13 residues. The DNA for the CDR3 is TGTGCCAGCAGCGCGACTGCTGGCTATGGCTACACCTTC. It is translated as CASSATAGYGYTF. The variable domain in full, with the rest retrieved from reference TRBV9 and TRBJ1-2, is DSGVTQTPKHLITATGQRVTLRCSPRSGDLSVYWYQQSLDQGLQFLIQYYNGEERAKGNILERFSAQQFPDLHSELNLSSLELGDSALYFCASSATAGYGYTFGSGTRLTVV.

The genes are TRBV27 and TRBJ2-2, with 8 nucleotides matching TRBD1. The V gene end was trimmed by 5 bases and the J gene end by 3 bases; junction bases not matched to a gene: 5. CDR3 length: 15 residues. Germline assignment: CDR1 MNHEY and CDR2 SMNVEV (reference sequence). The CDR3: CASSRRGRDTGELFF. The CDR3 DNA reads TGTGCCAGCAGTCGCAGGGGGCGCGACACCGGGGAGCTGTTTTTT.

This clone was recorded a few times. The V gene is TRBV27, the J gene TRBJ2-7, with a possible D match to TRBD2 (6 bases). V was shortened by 4 bases and J by 0 bases, with 13 bases between the two germline ends. This CDR3 spans 15 amino acids. Looked up from germline, CDR1 is MNHEY and CDR2 is SMNVEV (reference sequence). This chain's CDR3 is CASSSGMDYSYEQYF. CDR3 nucleotides: TGTGCCAGCAGTTCAGGGATGGACTACTCCTACGAGCAGTACTTC.

The chain links TRBV10-2 to TRBJ2-7; 9 bases match TRBD2. V dropped 2 bases and J dropped 5; count of bases not matched to a gene: 13. The CDR3 runs to 17 residues. Looked up from germline, CDR1 is WSHSY and CDR2 is SAAADI. The CDR3 spells CASSEPGLALEPHEQYF. The CDR3 DNA reads as TGCGCCAGCAGTGAGCCGGGACTAGCCCTAGAGCCCCACGAGCAGTACTTC.

The V call is TRBV11-2, the J call TRBJ2-1; D gene ambiguous. The V and J ends lost 5 bases and 2 bases respectively, with 10 bases between them. Germline-derived CDR1 and CDR2 are SGHAT and FQNNGV. The CDR3 consists of 14 residues. CDR3 loop: CASSLGVPYNEQFF. The CDR3 DNA follows: TGTGCCAGCAGCCTCGGAGTCCCCTACAATGAGCAGTTCTTC.

The rearrangement links TRBV6-5 to TRBJ2-1, with 9 positions matching TRBD2. Germline V gene data show CDR1 as MNHEY and CDR2 as SVGAGI. This CDR3 has 14 amino acids. V dropped 8 bases and J dropped 6; count of bases not matched to a gene: 8. The CDR3 reads CASSGLAPPNEQFF. The CDR3 nucleotides read TGTGCCAGCTCGGGACTAGCCCCTCCCAATGAGCAGTTCTTC.

This clone appeared a few times. V and J are TRBV3-1 (or the pseudogene TRBV3-2) and TRBJ2-7, with 8 bases aligning to TRBD1. Germline CDR1 is LGHDT and CDR2 is YNNKEL (reference sequence). The length of the CDR3 is 16 residues. The V and J ends lost 1 base and 1 base, in that order; junction bases with no gene match: 6. CDR3 DNA: TGTGCCAGCAGCCAAGTGGGCAGGGGGCCTTCCTACGAGCAGTACTTC. As protein: CASSQVGRGPSYEQYF.

J is TRBJ2-3 and V is TRBV5-6, with D perhaps matching TRBD1 (7 bases). CDR3 length: 15 residues. V was shortened by 2 bases and J by 0 bases, with 10 bases between the two germline ends. Germline lookup yields CDR1 SGHDT and CDR2 YYEEEE. The DNA for the CDR3 is TGTGCCAGCAGCTTACAGGGGACTAGCACAGATACGCAGTATTTT. Translation: CASSLQGTSTDTQYF.

The chain joins TRBV14 to TRBJ1-3, with D uncertain. This CDR3 contains 13 residues. V shed 1 base and J shed 4 bases, with 5 bases lying between them. Germline V gene sequence: CDR1 SGHDN, CDR2 FVKESK. The CDR3 DNA follows: TGTGCCAGCAGCCAAGCGGGGGGAAACACCATATATTTT. It specifies CASSQAGGNTIYF.

J is TRBJ1-4 and V is TRBV15; D is possibly TRBD1 (6 bases). CDR3 length: 16 amino acids. The ends were cut back, 1 base at V and 5 bases at J, with 14 bases in the middle. CDR1 LNHNV and CDR2 YYDKDF come from the germline V gene (reference sequence). CDR3 amino acids: CATSRVGGVRNEKLFF. The CDR3 DNA reads TGTGCCACCAGCAGAGTAGGGGGGGTCCGAAATGAAAAACTGTTTTTT.

Comment on this clone: The germline gene is not matched at one end of the junction; a read error may be the cause. The chain employs TRBV7-7 and TRBJ2-1, with 13 bases aligning to TRBD2. Germline CDR1 SSHAT, CDR2 FNYEAQ (reference sequence). This CDR3 is 15 amino acids long. CDR3 sequence (DNA): TGTGCTAGCAGCCGGACTAGCGGGAGCTTCAATGAGCAGTTCTTC. Its translation: CASSRTSGSFNEQFF.

The gene calls are TRBV3-1 (or the pseudogene TRBV3-2) and TRBJ2-5, with 11 positions matching TRBD2. Looked up from germline, CDR1 is LGHDT and CDR2 is YNNKEL (reference sequence). V shed 4 bases, J shed 8 bases, and the junction held 12 bases outside the gene matches. The CDR3 consists of 16 residues. The CDR3 here is CASSPPGLADKSTQYF. In DNA form, the CDR3 reads TGTGCCAGCAGCCCTCCGGGACTAGCGGACAAGAGTACCCAGTACTTC.

The chain recombines TRBV2 with TRBJ2-2; TRBD1 matches 8 bases. Germline CDR1 is SNHLY and CDR2 is FYNNEI. The CDR3 length is 15 residues. V was pared by 5 bases and J by 0 bases, with 2 bases of the junction left unmatched. The CDR3 protein is CASSRTGSNTGELFF. CDR3 bases: TGTGCCAGCAGTCGGACAGGGTCGAACACCGGGGAGCTGTTTTTT.

The genes are TRBV5-5 and TRBJ2-2; 10 nucleotides match TRBD1. This CDR3 contains 16 residues. V dropped 3 bases and J dropped 1; count of bases not matched to a gene: 3. CDR1 and CDR2 (germline): SGHKS, YYEKEE (reference sequence). This chain's CDR3 is CASSWGQGRNTGELFF. CDR3 in DNA: TGTGCCAGCAGCTGGGGACAGGGGAGGAACACCGGGGAGCTGTTTTTT. The variable domain in full, completed from reference TRBV5-5 and TRBJ2-2, reads DAGVTQSPTHLIKTRGQQVTLRCSPISGHKSVSWYQQVLGQGPQFIFQYYEKEERGRGNFPDRFSARQFPNYSSELNVNALLLGDSALYLCASSWGQGRNTGELFFGEGSRLTVL.

This chain uses TRBV3-1 (or the pseudogene TRBV3-2) with TRBJ2-5, with D tentatively TRBD2 (6 bases). This CDR3 has 13 residues. The V gene's germline CDR1 is LGHDT and CDR2 YNNKEL (reference sequence). V was shortened by 2 bases and J by 5 bases, with 9 bases between the two germline ends. In nucleotides, the CDR3 is TGTGCCAGCAGCCAAACTAGCAAGGAGACCCAGTACTTC. Translated, it gives CASSQTSKETQYF.

This clone was picked up one time. The CDR3 here is CASSLPSGGETQYF. CDR3 DNA sequence: TGTGCCAGCAGTTTGCCTAGCGGAGGGGAGACCCAGTACTTC. The chain carries TRBV28 and TRBJ2-5, with 7 positions matching TRBD2. The germline V gene encodes CDR1 MDHEN and CDR2 SYDVKM. After removal of 3 bases from V and 5 bases from J, the junction contained 6 bases not matched to a gene. CDR3 size: 14 residues.

This clone was detected once. The gene calls are TRBV29-1 and TRBJ1-3; TRBD1 is a possible D gene (5 bases). Germline lookup yields CDR1 SQVTM and CDR2 ANQGSEA. The CDR3 contains 14 residues. V lost 7 bases and J lost 2, with 15 bases in between. CDR3 in DNA: TGCAGCGCCGCGGGGGGAGTTACTGGAAACACCATATATTTT. Its protein product is CSAAGGVTGNTIYF.

The chain is built from TRBV18 and TRBJ1-6, with 9 bases identical to TRBD1. The CDR3 length is 16 residues. The germline V gene encodes CDR1 KGHSH and CDR2 LQKENI. Trimming removed 6 bases from V and 7 bases from J; junction bases left unmatched: 10. CDR3 protein: CASSPTGQGSNSPLHF. The CDR3 nucleotides read TGTGCCAGCTCGCCAACGGGACAGGGCTCGAATTCACCCCTCCACTTT.

DNA of the CDR3: TGTGCCAGCAGACTGACAGTCTCGGTTAATTCACCCCTCCACTTT. This sequence encodes CASRLTVSVNSPLHF. V gene TRBV2 combines with J gene TRBJ1-6; maybe TRBD1 (5 bases). The CDR3 sequence is 15 residues long. The germline V and J ends were trimmed by 6 bases and 6 bases, with 15 bases remaining between them. Per the germline V gene, CDR1 is SNHLY and CDR2 is FYNNEI. Full variable domain (missing parts from reference TRBV2 and TRBJ1-6): EPEVTQTPSHQVTQMGQEVILRCVPISNHLYFYWYRQILGQKVEFLVSFYNNEISEKSEIFDDQFSVERPDGSNFTLKIRSTKLEDSAMYFCASRLTVSVNSPLHFGNGTRLTVT.

The genes are TRBV4-1 and TRBJ2-7; 12 bases are a match to TRBD2. Germline V gene sequence: CDR1 MGHRA, CDR2 YSYEKL. The CDR3 consists of 19 residues. After removal of 2 bases from V and 4 bases from J, the junction contained 15 bases not matched to a gene. CDR3 in DNA: TGCGCCAGCAGCCAATTATTGGACTCGGCGACTAGCGGGAGATACGAGCAGTACTTC. Protein product: CASSQLLDSATSGRYEQYF.

The rearrangement uses TRBV24-1 and TRBJ1-2; unclear D gene. Germline loops: CDR1 KGHDR, CDR2 SFDVKD. There are 14 residues in the CDR3. The V and J ends lost 2 bases and 8 bases respectively, with 14 bases between them. The CDR3 sequence is CATSDSRTTGGYTF. The CDR3 bases are TGTGCCACCAGTGATTCGAGGACCACGGGGGGCTACACCTTC.

CDR3 sequence: CASSPGPLAGLPNEQFF. The CDR3 DNA reads as TGTGCCAGCAGCCCCGGCCCTCTAGCGGGGCTCCCCAATGAGCAGTTCTTC. The chain combines TRBV5-4 with TRBJ2-1; 9 positions match TRBD2. The V gene end was trimmed by 4 bases and the J gene end by 6 bases; junction bases not matched to a gene: 14. This CDR3 has 17 residues. The germline V gene encodes CDR1 SGHNT and CDR2 YYREEE (reference sequence). The variable domain in full, completed from reference TRBV5-4 and TRBJ2-1, reads ETGVTQSPTHLIKTRGQQVTLRCSSQSGHNTVSWYQQALGQGPQFIFQYYREEENGRGNFPPRFSGLQFPNYSSELNVNALELDDSALYLCASSPGPLAGLPNEQFFGPGTRLTVL.

This chain uses TRBV3-1 (or the pseudogene TRBV3-2) with TRBJ1-2; no reliable D call. CDR3 size: 15 residues. V shed 2 bases and J shed 0 bases, with 10 bases lying between them. Germline CDR1 reads LGHDT; CDR2 reads YNNKEL (reference sequence). The CDR3 loop is CASSQKPGANYGYTF. CDR3 coding DNA: TGTGCCAGCAGCCAAAAACCGGGAGCTAACTATGGCTACACCTTC.

The chain couples TRBV28 to TRBJ1-6, with 9 bases that match TRBD1. This CDR3 has 13 residues. Germline values: CDR1 MDHEN, CDR2 SYDVKM. The V gene end was trimmed by 5 bases and the J gene end by 10 bases; junction bases not matched to a gene: 3. The CDR3 loop reads CASSRDRDSPLHF. The CDR3 DNA is TGTGCCAGCAGTCGGGACAGGGACTCACCCCTCCACTTT.

The chain couples TRBV6-4 to TRBJ2-3, with 10 positions matching TRBD2. The germline V gene has CDR1 MRHNA and CDR2 SNTAGT. Trimming at V came to 3 bases and at J to 1 base, leaving 1 base not matched to a gene. The CDR3 loop spans 15 amino acids. The DNA for the CDR3 is TGTGCCAGCAGTGAAACTAGCGGGGGCACAGATACGCAGTATTTT. Its protein is CASSETSGGTDTQYF.

The chain has TRBV28 and TRBJ1-1, with D possibly matching TRBD1 (5 bases). From germline, CDR1 is MDHEN and CDR2 SYDVKM. Trimming took 1 base from V and 4 from J, leaving 10 bases between them. CDR3 length equals 14 residues. CDR3 sequence (DNA): TGTGCCAGCAGTTTATTCGGGGGTAGCACTGAAGCTTTCTTT. Amino acid sequence: CASSLFGGSTEAFF.

The rearrangement uses TRBV19 and TRBJ2-2, with 7 bases that match TRBD2. The CDR3 is 14 residues long. Trimming at V came to 1 base and at J to 4 bases, leaving 0 bases not matched to a gene. Germline CDR1 and CDR2: LNHDA and SQIVND (reference sequence). CDR3 nucleotides: TGTGCCAGTAGTATAGCGGGGGGCACCGGGGAGCTGTTTTTT. The encoded protein is CASSIAGGTGELFF.

V is TRBV6-6 and J is TRBJ1-5, with 9 bases aligning to TRBD1. V dropped 6 bases and J dropped 3; count of bases not matched to a gene: 9. This CDR3 comprises 16 residues. Germline V gives CDR1 MNHNY, CDR2 SVGAGI (reference sequence). The CDR3 DNA is TGTGCCAGCAGGCCACACGGGACAGGGATCAATCAGCCCCAGCATTTT. It translates to CASRPHGTGINQPQHF.

The V call is TRBV14, the J call TRBJ2-1, with 8 bases matching TRBD2. The V gene end was trimmed by 4 bases and the J gene end by 3 bases; junction bases not matched to a gene: 8. The CDR3 is 16 residues long. Germline V gene data show CDR1 as SGHDN and CDR2 as FVKESK. DNA of the CDR3: TGTGCCAGCAGCCCGATGGGGCGGGGGGACTACAATGAGCAGTTCTTC. It specifies CASSPMGRGDYNEQFF.

The V gene is TRBV29-1, the J gene TRBJ2-1; 7 nucleotides line up with TRBD1. V shed 2 bases and J 0 bases; nucleotides not matched to a gene: 7. Germline CDR1 and CDR2: SQVTM and ANQGSEA. The CDR3 totals 16 residues. This CDR3 is CSVEPSTGSSYNEQFF. CDR3 sequence (DNA): TGCAGCGTTGAACCGTCGACAGGGAGCTCCTACAATGAGCAGTTCTTC.

The genes are TRBV4-1 and TRBJ1-3, with 7 bases aligning to TRBD1. The germline V gene encodes CDR1 MGHRA and CDR2 YSYEKL. There are 15 residues in the CDR3. Trimming at V came to 0 bases and at J to 4 bases, leaving 3 bases not matched to a gene. CDR3 residues: CASSQDRGSGNTIYF. Here the CDR3 DNA reads TGCGCCAGCAGCCAAGACAGGGGGAGCGGAAACACCATATATTTT.

This clone was recorded a few times. This chain links TRBV9 with TRBJ1-3; TRBD1 matches 7 bases. Trimming removed 4 bases from V and 0 bases from J; junction bases left unmatched: 13. CDR1 is SGDLS, CDR2 YYNGEE, per germline. The CDR3 spans 18 residues. The chain's CDR3 is CASSIRGQTPSSGNTIYF. Here the CDR3 DNA reads TGTGCCAGCAGCATCCGGGGACAGACCCCCAGCTCTGGAAACACCATATATTTT.